This T cell receptor beta chain was obtained from a study of blood T cell repertoires in COVID-19. As for this clone: Its ends do not fully match the called genes, so a read error is possible.

This CDR3 contains 15 residues. In germline, CDR1 is SSHAT, CDR2 FNYEAQ (reference sequence). Measured with immunoSEQ multiplex PCR; TCRdb has only the in-frame clones, and not every one. The data show some 150,000 clones, just under 90% seen once. The genes are TRBV7-7 and TRBJ2-1; TRBD1 is a possible D gene (6 bases). The sequencing input was peripheral blood. The clonotype originates from a woman in her 50s with active or convalescent COVID-19. In DNA form, the CDR3 reads TGTGCTAGCAGCTCCGACAGGAGCTCCTACAATGAGCAGTTCTTC. Its translation is CASSSDRSSYNEQFF. The full variable domain, rest sourced from reference TRBV7-7 and TRBJ2-1, is GAGVSQSPRYKVTKRGQDVTLRCDPISSHATLYWYQQALGQGPEFLTYFNYEAQPDKSGLPSDRFSAERPEGSISTLTIQRTEQRDSAMYRCASSSDRSSYNEQFFGPGTRLTVL.